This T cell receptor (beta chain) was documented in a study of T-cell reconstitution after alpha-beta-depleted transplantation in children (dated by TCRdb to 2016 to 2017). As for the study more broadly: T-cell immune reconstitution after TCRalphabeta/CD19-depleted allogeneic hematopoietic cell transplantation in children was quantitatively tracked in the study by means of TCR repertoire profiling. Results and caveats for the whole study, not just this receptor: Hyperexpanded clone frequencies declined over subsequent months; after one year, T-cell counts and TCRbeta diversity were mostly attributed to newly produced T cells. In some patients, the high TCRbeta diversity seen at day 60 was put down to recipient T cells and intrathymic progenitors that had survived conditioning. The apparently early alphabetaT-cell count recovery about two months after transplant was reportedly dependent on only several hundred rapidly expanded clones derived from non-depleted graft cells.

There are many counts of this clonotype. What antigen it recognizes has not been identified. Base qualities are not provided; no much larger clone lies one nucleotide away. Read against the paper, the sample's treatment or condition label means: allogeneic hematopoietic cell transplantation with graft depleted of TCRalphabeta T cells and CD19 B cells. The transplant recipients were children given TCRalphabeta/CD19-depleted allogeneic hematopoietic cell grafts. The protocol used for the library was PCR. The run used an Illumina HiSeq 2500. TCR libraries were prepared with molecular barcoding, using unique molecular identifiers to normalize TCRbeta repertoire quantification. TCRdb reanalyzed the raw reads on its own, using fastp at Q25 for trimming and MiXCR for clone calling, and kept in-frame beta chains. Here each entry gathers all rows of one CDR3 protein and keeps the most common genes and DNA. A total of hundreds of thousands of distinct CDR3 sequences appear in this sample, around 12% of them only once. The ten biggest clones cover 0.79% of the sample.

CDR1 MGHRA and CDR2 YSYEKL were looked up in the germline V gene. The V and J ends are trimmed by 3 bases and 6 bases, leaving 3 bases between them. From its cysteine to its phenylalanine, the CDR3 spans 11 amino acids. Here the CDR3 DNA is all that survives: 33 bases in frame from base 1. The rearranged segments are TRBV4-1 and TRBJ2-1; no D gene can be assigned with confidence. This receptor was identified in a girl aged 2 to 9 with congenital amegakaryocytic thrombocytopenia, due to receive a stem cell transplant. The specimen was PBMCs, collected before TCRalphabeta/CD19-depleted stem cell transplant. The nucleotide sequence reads TGCGCCAGCAGCCACTTCAATGAGCAGTTCTTC. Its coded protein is CASSHFNEQFF.